The rows below give T cell receptor beta chains drawn from one sample of a study of cytomegalovirus exposure and HLA in healthy donors. Libraries were prepared by immunoSEQ multiplex PCR; TCRdb keeps only in-frame clonotypes and omits some of them. Among under 150,000 clones listed, 82% were seen once. Sequenced input: PBMCs. The receptors originated from a male donor in good health and CMV-seronegative. The CDR3 runs from the conserved cysteine through the conserved F or W. The order of the fields is V gene, clone size, D gene, J gene, CDR3 DNA, CDR3 protein. The D gene is left open where the match is weak. The size entry is marked missing in some rows and otherwise reads once, few, many or a size class.

v_call: TRBV2
clone_size: .
d_call: TRBD2
j_call: TRBJ2-5
cdr3_nt: TGTGCCGCCATCCCTAGCGGGACATACCAAGAGACCCAGTACTTC
cdr3_aa: CAAIPSGTYQETQYF

v_call: TRBV28
clone_size: .
d_call: .
j_call: TRBJ2-7
cdr3_nt: TGTGCCAGCAGTTTATTGCTTAGTGAGCAGTACTTC
cdr3_aa: CASSLLLSEQYF

v_call: TRBV6-5
clone_size: .
d_call: TRBD1
j_call: TRBJ1-4
cdr3_nt: TGTGCCAGCAGGAGACAGGGGGCAGCTAATGAAAAACTGTTTTTT
cdr3_aa: CASRRQGAANEKLFF

v_call: TRBV7-9
clone_size: .
d_call: .
j_call: TRBJ2-7
cdr3_nt: TGTTCCAGCAGCTTAGATCTCGAGCAGTACTTC
cdr3_aa: CSSSLDLEQYF

v_call: TRBV20-1
clone_size: .
d_call: .
j_call: TRBJ1-1
cdr3_nt: TGCAGTGCTGCCCGAGGTAGGGCTTTCTTT
cdr3_aa: CSAARGRAFF

v_call: TRBV5-1
clone_size: few
d_call: .
j_call: TRBJ2-1
cdr3_nt: TGCGCCAGCAGCCTACTAGTGCCCAATGAGCAGTTCTTC
cdr3_aa: CASSLLVPNEQFF

v_call: TRBV30
clone_size: .
d_call: TRBD1
j_call: TRBJ2-7
cdr3_nt: TGTGCCTGGAACCGGGACAGGGTCTCCTACGAGCAGTACTTC
cdr3_aa: CAWNRDRVSYEQYF

v_call: TRBV18
clone_size: .
d_call: TRBD2
j_call: TRBJ2-1
cdr3_nt: TGTGCCAGCTCGCAGACTAGCGGGAGTCGGTATGAGCAGTTCTTC
cdr3_aa: CASSQTSGSRYEQFF

v_call: TRBV7-8
clone_size: few
d_call: .
j_call: TRBJ1-2
cdr3_nt: TGTGCCAGCAGCTACTGGGGGCAAGGTTATGGCTACACCTTC
cdr3_aa: CASSYWGQGYGYTF

v_call: TRBV4-2
clone_size: .
d_call: .
j_call: TRBJ2-7
cdr3_nt: TGTGCCAGCAGCCAAGAGGGCCCGTTGACCGAGCAGTACTTC
cdr3_aa: CASSQEGPLTEQYF

v_call: TRBV5-1
clone_size: .
d_call: .
j_call: TRBJ1-5
cdr3_nt: TGCGCCAGCAGCTTGGCAGGGTTTCAGCCCCAGCATTTT
cdr3_aa: CASSLAGFQPQHF

v_call: TRBV5-5
clone_size: .
d_call: .
j_call: TRBJ2-7
cdr3_nt: TGTGCCAGCAGCTTACCCACAGGGTCCGAGCAGTACTTC
cdr3_aa: CASSLPTGSEQYF

v_call: TRBV28
clone_size: .
d_call: TRBD2
j_call: TRBJ2-3
cdr3_nt: TGTGCCAGCAGGTTACCGGGACAGCCCAGACTAGCGGGAGGTAAGACAGATACGCAGTATTTT
cdr3_aa: CASRLPGQPRLAGGKTDTQYF

v_call: TRBV6-1
clone_size: .
d_call: TRBD2
j_call: TRBJ2-2
cdr3_nt: TGTGCCAGCAGGTTGGCGGGAGACACCGGGGAGCTGTTTTTT
cdr3_aa: CASRLAGDTGELFF

v_call: TRBV4-1
clone_size: .
d_call: TRBD1
j_call: TRBJ2-5
cdr3_nt: TGCGCCAGCAGCCATATCCGGGACAGACGTCAAGAGACCCAGTACTTC
cdr3_aa: CASSHIRDRRQETQYF

v_call: TRBV18
clone_size: .
d_call: TRBD2
j_call: TRBJ2-1
cdr3_nt: TGTGCCAGCTCCCGCCCTGGCGGGAGTAATGAGCAGTTCTTC
cdr3_aa: CASSRPGGSNEQFF

v_call: TRBV5-4
clone_size: .
d_call: TRBD1
j_call: TRBJ1-2
cdr3_nt: TGTGCCAGCCGAACGGGACAGGGGGCAGAAGGCTACACCTTC
cdr3_aa: CASRTGQGAEGYTF

v_call: TRBV6-5
clone_size: .
d_call: TRBD1
j_call: TRBJ2-7
cdr3_nt: TGTGCCAGCCATCGGACAGGGGGCTACGAGCAGTACTTC
cdr3_aa: CASHRTGGYEQYF

v_call: TRBV7-9
clone_size: .
d_call: .
j_call: TRBJ2-7
cdr3_nt: TGTTCCAGCAGCTACAGGGGGGAGGGTTACGAGCAGTACTTC
cdr3_aa: CSSSYRGEGYEQYF

v_call: TRBV11-3
clone_size: .
d_call: .
j_call: TRBJ2-7
cdr3_nt: TGTGCCAGCAGCCGAAGGGGGAGCAACGAGCAGTACTTC
cdr3_aa: CASSRRGSNEQYF

v_call: TRBV7-9
clone_size: .
d_call: .
j_call: TRBJ2-3
cdr3_nt: TGTGCCAGCAGCCCCCCGACTAGGATAGATACGCAGTATTTT
cdr3_aa: CASSPPTRIDTQYF

v_call: TRBV11-2
clone_size: .
d_call: .
j_call: TRBJ2-7
cdr3_nt: TGTGCCAGCAGCTTCAGCACAGGGTCCTACGAGCAGTACTTC
cdr3_aa: CASSFSTGSYEQYF

v_call: TRBV7-9
clone_size: .
d_call: TRBD2
j_call: TRBJ2-7
cdr3_nt: TGTGCCAGCAGCTTATTAGCGGGACACGAGCAGTACTTC
cdr3_aa: CASSLLAGHEQYF

v_call: TRBV29-1
clone_size: .
d_call: .
j_call: TRBJ2-4
cdr3_nt: TGCAGCGTTGAGATGAGGCTAGCCAAAAACATTCAGTACTTC
cdr3_aa: CSVEMRLAKNIQYF

v_call: TRBV28
clone_size: .
d_call: TRBD2
j_call: TRBJ2-2
cdr3_nt: TGTGCCAGCAGTTTCTCTAGCGGGAGTCCCACCGGGGAGCTGTTTTTT
cdr3_aa: CASSFSSGSPTGELFF

v_call: TRBV7-9
clone_size: .
d_call: .
j_call: TRBJ2-2
cdr3_nt: TGTGCCAGCAGCCTACCCGGGATCCAGAACACCGGGGAGCTGTTTTTT
cdr3_aa: CASSLPGIQNTGELFF

v_call: TRBV6-1
clone_size: few
d_call: .
j_call: TRBJ1-5
cdr3_nt: TGTGCCAGCAGTGAAAACGGCGGGGGTCAGCCCCAGCATTTT
cdr3_aa: CASSENGGGQPQHF

v_call: TRBV5-4
clone_size: .
d_call: .
j_call: TRBJ2-6
cdr3_nt: TGTGCCAGCAGCCACGGGAGCTCTGGGGCCAACGTCCTGACTTTC
cdr3_aa: CASSHGSSGANVLTF

v_call: TRBV2
clone_size: .
d_call: .
j_call: TRBJ2-2
cdr3_nt: TGTGCCAGCAGCGGGGGAGCAGGGCCCACCGGGGAGCTGTTTTTT
cdr3_aa: CASSGGAGPTGELFF

v_call: TRBV7-9
clone_size: .
d_call: TRBD2
j_call: TRBJ2-5
cdr3_nt: TGTGCCAGCAGCCTGACTAGCGGGAGTGGTGAGACCCAGTACTTC
cdr3_aa: CASSLTSGSGETQYF

v_call: TRBV15
clone_size: .
d_call: .
j_call: TRBJ2-7
cdr3_nt: TGTGCCACCAGCAGAGATAAGGGGGGGAGGATCTACGAGCAGTACTTC
cdr3_aa: CATSRDKGGRIYEQYF

v_call: TRBV7-2
clone_size: .
d_call: .
j_call: TRBJ2-7
cdr3_nt: TGTGCCAGCAGCACCCGACAAGCTGGGCAGTACTTC
cdr3_aa: CASSTRQAGQYF

v_call: TRBV6-6
clone_size: .
d_call: .
j_call: TRBJ2-7
cdr3_nt: TGTGCCGGAGGCCCGACGTCTTACGAGCAGTACTTC
cdr3_aa: CAGGPTSYEQYF

v_call: TRBV7-2
clone_size: few
d_call: .
j_call: TRBJ2-2
cdr3_nt: TGTGCCAGCAGCAGCGACGTATCTTACACCGGGGAGCTGTTTTTT
cdr3_aa: CASSSDVSYTGELFF

v_call: TRBV7-3
clone_size: .
d_call: TRBD2
j_call: TRBJ2-5
cdr3_nt: TGTGCCAGCAGCTTCGCCGGAGTAGCGGGAAGGGAGACCCAGTACTTC
cdr3_aa: CASSFAGVAGRETQYF

v_call: TRBV7-7
clone_size: .
d_call: TRBD2
j_call: TRBJ2-3
cdr3_nt: TGTGCCAGCAGACCGAGCGGGGGGCAGGCAGATACGCAGTATTTT
cdr3_aa: CASRPSGGQADTQYF

v_call: TRBV5-1
clone_size: .
d_call: .
j_call: TRBJ1-1
cdr3_nt: TGCGCCAGCAGCTTGGTAGGGAGGGCTGAAGCTTTCTTT
cdr3_aa: CASSLVGRAEAFF

v_call: TRBV27
clone_size: .
d_call: TRBD1
j_call: TRBJ1-5
cdr3_nt: TGTGCCAGCAGTTCGCGGACAGGGGTTACTCAGCCCCAGCATTTT
cdr3_aa: CASSSRTGVTQPQHF

v_call: TRBV11-2
clone_size: .
d_call: TRBD1
j_call: TRBJ2-1
cdr3_nt: TGTGCCAGCAGCTCCGGGACAGGGACGGCTAATGAGCAGTTCTTC
cdr3_aa: CASSSGTGTANEQFF

v_call: TRBV4-2
clone_size: few
d_call: TRBD1
j_call: TRBJ1-5
cdr3_nt: TGTGCCAGCAGCCAAGATCTCCCTGACAGGGAAGGTGATCAGCCCCAGCATTTT
cdr3_aa: CASSQDLPDREGDQPQHF

v_call: TRBV28
clone_size: once
d_call: TRBD1
j_call: TRBJ2-5
cdr3_nt: TGTGCCAGCAGCAGAGGGGGCTACCAAGAGACCCAGTACTTC
cdr3_aa: CASSRGGYQETQYF

v_call: TRBV19
clone_size: .
d_call: TRBD2
j_call: TRBJ2-7
cdr3_nt: TGTGCCAGTAGTCCCGGACTAGCGGGGTACGAGCAGTACTTC
cdr3_aa: CASSPGLAGYEQYF

v_call: TRBV5-1
clone_size: .
d_call: TRBD1
j_call: TRBJ2-5
cdr3_nt: TGCGCCAGCAGCTTGTCGACAGGGCAAGAGACCCAGTACTTC
cdr3_aa: CASSLSTGQETQYF

v_call: TRBV15
clone_size: .
d_call: .
j_call: TRBJ2-5
cdr3_nt: TGTGCCACCAGCACCCGGGTGATTTCGGAGACCCAGTACTTC
cdr3_aa: CATSTRVISETQYF

v_call: TRBV7-9
clone_size: once
d_call: TRBD1
j_call: TRBJ2-7
cdr3_nt: TGTGCCAGCAGTTTCCAGGGACAGACGGGCGAGCAGTACTTC
cdr3_aa: CASSFQGQTGEQYF

v_call: TRBV6-1
clone_size: .
d_call: .
j_call: TRBJ2-6
cdr3_nt: TGTGCCAGCAGTGAAGCGGGGGCCTTAGTGTTTGGCGTCCTGACTTTC
cdr3_aa: CASSEAGALVFGVLTF

v_call: TRBV10-1
clone_size: .
d_call: .
j_call: TRBJ2-7
cdr3_nt: TGCGCCAGCAGTGAGGGTACACAGGGCAGCTCCTACGAGCAGTACTTC
cdr3_aa: CASSEGTQGSSYEQYF

v_call: TRBV4-3
clone_size: .
d_call: .
j_call: TRBJ2-7
cdr3_nt: TGCGCCAGCAGCTATTCGACTGCAACCTACGAGCAGTACTTC
cdr3_aa: CASSYSTATYEQYF

v_call: TRBV4-1
clone_size: once
d_call: .
j_call: TRBJ1-5
cdr3_nt: TGCGCCAGCAGCCAAGAAGGAGGGCGGCTGGATCAGCCCCAGCATTTT
cdr3_aa: CASSQEGGRLDQPQHF

v_call: TRBV7-9
clone_size: .
d_call: .
j_call: TRBJ2-5
cdr3_nt: TGTGCCAGCAGCCTCCAGGGTCGAGAGACCCAGTACTTC
cdr3_aa: CASSLQGRETQYF

v_call: TRBV5-1
clone_size: .
d_call: .
j_call: TRBJ2-3
cdr3_nt: TGCGCCGGGGCGGACTACTCCCCTAGCACAGATACGCAGTATTTT
cdr3_aa: CAGADYSPSTDTQYF

v_call: TRBV7-2
clone_size: .
d_call: TRBD1
j_call: TRBJ1-1
cdr3_nt: TGTGCCAGCAGCGATGGACAGGTGTTGAGGACTGAAGCTTTCTTT
cdr3_aa: CASSDGQVLRTEAFF

v_call: TRBV7-2
clone_size: .
d_call: TRBD1
j_call: TRBJ2-7
cdr3_nt: TGTGCCAGCAGCTTCCTAGAGGACAGGGATTCCTACGAGCAGTACTTC
cdr3_aa: CASSFLEDRDSYEQYF

v_call: TRBV12-5
clone_size: .
d_call: .
j_call: TRBJ2-3
cdr3_nt: TGTGCTAGTGGACAACAGGGTACAGATACGCAGTATTTT
cdr3_aa: CASGQQGTDTQYF

v_call: TRBV28
clone_size: .
d_call: .
j_call: TRBJ2-3
cdr3_nt: TGTGCCAGCAGTTTATTCAGGGGAGGCACAGATACGCAGTATTTT
cdr3_aa: CASSLFRGGTDTQYF

v_call: TRBV9
clone_size: once
d_call: TRBD2
j_call: TRBJ2-3
cdr3_nt: TGTGCCAGCAGCTCCCCTAGCGGAGCTAGCACAGATACGCAGTATTTT
cdr3_aa: CASSSPSGASTDTQYF